Presented here are 22 T cell receptor beta chains from one specimen sequenced in a study of blood T cell repertoires in COVID-19. The protocol was immunoSEQ multiplex PCR, while the TCRdb copy is restricted to in-frame clones and leaves out a portion. The repertoire has about 64,000 clones, 85% to 90% of them found once; the top ten carry roughly 3%. Sequencing used peripheral blood. All receptors derive from a man aged 45-60 years with active COVID-19.

The chain recombines TRBV6-5 with TRBJ1-4; no firm D call. Trimming left V 7 bases short and J 6 bases short, with 18 bases between. Germline CDR1 is MNHEY and CDR2 is SVGAGI. This CDR3 is built from 15 residues. CDR3 sequence reads: CASTPGWRVDEKLFF. CDR3 DNA: TGTGCCAGCACTCCAGGTTGGAGGGTGGATGAAAAACTGTTTTTT.

This clone was seen a single time. This chain links TRBV5-1 with TRBJ1-4; D gene ambiguous. Germline V lookup: CDR1 SGHRS, CDR2 YFSETQ. V shed 4 bases and J shed 4 bases, with 11 bases lying between them. CDR3 length equals 14 residues. The CDR3 region has the DNA TGCGCCAGCAGCACGGGTGGTATTAATGAAAAACTGTTTTTT. Protein sequence: CASSTGGINEKLFF.

The genes are TRBV6-6 and TRBJ2-7; D gene ambiguous. Germline loops: CDR1 MNHNY, CDR2 SVGAGI (reference sequence). Trimming shortened V by 6 bases and J by 6 bases, and 12 bases separated the two germline ends. This CDR3 has 12 amino acids. The chain's CDR3 is CASRIRSTEQYF. DNA for the CDR3: TGTGCCAGCAGAATTAGATCTACCGAGCAGTACTTC.

This chain's CDR3 is CASSLDAGQGYEQYF. CDR3 bases: TGTGCCAGCAGCTTAGACGCGGGACAGGGTTACGAGCAGTACTTC. The rearrangement joins TRBV11-3 to TRBJ2-7; 9 bases map to TRBD1. With 0 bases clipped from V and 4 bases from J, the junction kept 4 bases outside the gene matches. CDR1 and CDR2 (germline): SGHNT, YENEEA. The CDR3 covers 15 residues.

The chain employs TRBV9 and TRBJ2-7, with 9 positions matching TRBD2. The junction had 10 bases not matched to a gene; V was cut back by 4 bases and J by 5 bases. Looked up from germline, CDR1 is SGDLS and CDR2 is YYNGEE. The CDR3 is 15 amino acids. The CDR3 here is CASSSGGGAENEQYF. CDR3 nucleotides: TGTGCCAGCAGCTCAGGCGGGGGGGCAGAAAACGAGCAGTACTTC.

This rearrangement joins TRBV7-2 to TRBJ2-5, with 7 bases fitting TRBD2. The germline V gene encodes CDR1 SGHTA and CDR2 FQGNSA. J lost 5 bases, V lost 0 bases, and 3 bases had no gene match. CDR3 length: 14 residues. Here the CDR3 DNA reads TGTGCCAGCAGCTTAGCGGGAGGGATGGAGACCCAGTACTTC. This codes for CASSLAGGMETQYF.

The chain has TRBV5-4 and TRBJ2-5, with TRBD2 matching over 14 bases. From germline, CDR1 is SGHNT and CDR2 YYREEE (reference sequence). This CDR3 spans 16 amino acids. The ends lost 4 bases at V and 7 bases at J; junction bases unmatched: 9. This CDR3 is CASSPSTSGGDGTQYF. For the CDR3, the DNA is TGTGCCAGCAGCCCGTCGACTAGCGGGGGGGACGGGACCCAGTACTTC.

This clone has just one count. The gene calls are TRBV3-1 (or the pseudogene TRBV3-2) and TRBJ2-2; D might be TRBD1 (5 bases). V was pared by 3 bases and J by 2 bases, with 10 bases between. CDR1 is LGHDT, CDR2 YNNKEL, per germline (reference sequence). The CDR3 is 15 residues long. Here the CDR3 DNA reads TGTGCCAGCAGCCAGTCGACAGCTAACACCGGGGAGCTGTTTTTT. This sequence encodes CASSQSTANTGELFF.

The CDR3 region is CASSLGGPGAGEKLFF. The DNA for the CDR3 is TGTGCCAGCAGCTTGGGCGGCCCAGGGGCGGGTGAAAAACTGTTTTTT. V usage is TRBV5-4 and J usage is TRBJ1-4; D is perhaps TRBD1 (6 bases). Germline V gene sequence: CDR1 SGHNT, CDR2 YYREEE (reference sequence). The CDR3 is made up of 16 amino acids. Trimming left V 0 bases short and J 7 bases short, with 16 bases between.

The rearrangement joins TRBV19 to TRBJ2-3, with TRBD1 matching 7 bases. The J segment lost 0 bases and the V segment lost 10 bases, leaving 7 bases of the junction unmatched. CDR1 is LNHDA, CDR2 SQIVND, per germline (reference sequence). CDR3 length: 14 residues. The CDR3 reads CATRTGASTDTQYF. The CDR3 region has the DNA TGTGCCACCAGGACAGGCGCTAGCACAGATACGCAGTATTTT.

V is TRBV28 and J is TRBJ2-7; D is perhaps TRBD1 (6 bases). CDR3 length: 15 amino acids. V lost 5 bases and J 7 bases, leaving 21 bases between the germline ends. Germline V CDR1 and CDR2: MDHEN, SYDVKM. CDR3 region: CASSQQGGGIWEQYF. CDR3 bases: TGTGCCAGCAGTCAACAGGGTGGTGGGATCTGGGAGCAGTACTTC.

The chain links TRBV9 to TRBJ2-3; TRBD2 matches at 15 bases. The CDR3 runs 15 residues. V dropped 3 bases and J dropped 7; count of bases not matched to a gene: 3. The germline CDR1 and CDR2 sequences are SGDLS and YYNGEE. This CDR3 is CASSGGLAGGYTQYF. The CDR3 region has the DNA TGTGCCAGCAGCGGGGGACTAGCGGGGGGCTATACGCAGTATTTT.

The rearrangement links TRBV2 to TRBJ2-2; unclear D gene. CDR1 is SNHLY and CDR2 is FYNNEI in the germline V gene. The CDR3 has 11 amino acids. V was clipped by 6 bases and J by 7 bases, with 6 bases between them. The CDR3 loop reads CASRGFGELFF. CDR3 in DNA: TGTGCCAGCAGGGGCTTCGGGGAGCTGTTTTTT.

The sample holds one count of this clone. The chain is built from TRBV19 and TRBJ1-5, with D hard to call. The CDR3 length is 15 residues. With 3 bases removed from V and 6 bases from J, the gap between germline ends came to 15 bases. Germline assignment: CDR1 LNHDA and CDR2 SQIVND (reference sequence). CDR3 nucleotide sequence: TGTGCCAGTAGTATGCTCTCGGGGTATGGTCAGCCCCAGCATTTT. Protein product: CASSMLSGYGQPQHF.

J is TRBJ2-5 and V is TRBV3-1 (or the pseudogene TRBV3-2); a possible D gene is TRBD2 (5 bases). This CDR3 is built from 15 residues. Trimming stripped 0 bases from V and 1 base from J, with 9 bases between. The V gene's germline CDR1 is LGHDT and CDR2 YNNKEL (reference sequence). The CDR3 reads CASSQDSGSQETQYF. CDR3 in DNA: TGTGCCAGCAGCCAAGATTCGGGGTCCCAAGAGACCCAGTACTTC.

The genes are TRBV7-9 and TRBJ2-1; the match to TRBD2 covers 7 bases. CDR1 SEHNR and CDR2 FQNEAQ come from the germline V gene (reference sequence). After removal of 1 base from V and 4 bases from J, the junction contained 7 bases not matched to a gene. There are 16 residues in the CDR3. CDR3 sequence (DNA): TGTGCCAGCAGCTTAGGAGCGGGAACGTGGTACAATGAGCAGTTCTTC. It translates to CASSLGAGTWYNEQFF.

Only one count was recorded for this clone. This chain connects TRBV7-9 to TRBJ2-1; 13 bases fit TRBD2. This CDR3 contains 16 residues. Germline CDR1 is SEHNR and CDR2 is FQNEAQ (reference sequence). Germline trimming cut 0 bases from V and 10 bases from J; bases unmatched to any gene: 6. The CDR3 sequence is CASSLASGTSGEEQFF. The DNA of the CDR3 is TGTGCCAGCAGCTTAGCCTCCGGGACTAGCGGGGAGGAGCAGTTCTTC.

DNA for the CDR3: TGTGCCAGCAGCTTAGGAGACTATGGCTACACCTTC. This gives the protein CASSLGDYGYTF. This chain links TRBV11-2 with TRBJ1-2; D not certain. CDR3 size: 12 residues. Per the germline V gene, CDR1 is SGHAT and CDR2 is FQNNGV. Trimming left V 1 base short and J 3 bases short, with 3 bases between.

The chain is built from TRBV9 and TRBJ2-7; 8 bases fit TRBD2. Per germline, CDR1 SGDLS and CDR2 YYNGEE. V was pared by 0 bases and J by 3 bases, with 8 bases of the junction left unmatched. The CDR3 length is 16 residues. The CDR3 loop is CASSVGPAGEGYEQYF. The DNA of the CDR3 is TGTGCCAGCAGCGTAGGACCAGCGGGAGAAGGCTACGAGCAGTACTTC.

The chain links TRBV11-2 to TRBJ1-1; D may be TRBD1 (5 bases). The germline V and J ends were trimmed by 5 bases and 5 bases, with 12 bases remaining between them. The germline gives CDR1 SGHAT, CDR2 FQNNGV. The length of the CDR3 is 13 residues. Here the CDR3 DNA reads TGTGCCAGCAGCGGTGGAGGGGTGACTGAAGCTTTCTTT. Encoded protein: CASSGGGVTEAFF.

This clone was observed a handful of times. The chain carries TRBV10-2 and TRBJ1-3, with D maybe TRBD1 (5 bases). Trimming left V 11 bases short and J 0 bases short, with 11 bases between. CDR3 length equals 13 residues. Germline CDR1 is WSHSY and CDR2 is SAAADI. CDR3 amino acids: CAVGANSGNTIYF. CDR3 sequence (DNA): TGCGCCGTAGGGGCAAACTCTGGAAACACCATATATTTT.

This clone showed up just once. The CDR3 protein is CASSQVYAIQTGDTEAFF. The CDR3 region has the DNA TGTGCCAGCAGCCAAGTGTATGCAATTCAGACAGGGGACACTGAAGCTTTCTTT. The chain recombines TRBV4-2 with TRBJ1-1, with TRBD1 matching over 8 bases. This CDR3 region has 18 residues. V lost 1 base to trimming and J lost 3 bases; unmatched junction nucleotides: 13. Germline assignment: CDR1 LGHNA and CDR2 YNFKEQ.